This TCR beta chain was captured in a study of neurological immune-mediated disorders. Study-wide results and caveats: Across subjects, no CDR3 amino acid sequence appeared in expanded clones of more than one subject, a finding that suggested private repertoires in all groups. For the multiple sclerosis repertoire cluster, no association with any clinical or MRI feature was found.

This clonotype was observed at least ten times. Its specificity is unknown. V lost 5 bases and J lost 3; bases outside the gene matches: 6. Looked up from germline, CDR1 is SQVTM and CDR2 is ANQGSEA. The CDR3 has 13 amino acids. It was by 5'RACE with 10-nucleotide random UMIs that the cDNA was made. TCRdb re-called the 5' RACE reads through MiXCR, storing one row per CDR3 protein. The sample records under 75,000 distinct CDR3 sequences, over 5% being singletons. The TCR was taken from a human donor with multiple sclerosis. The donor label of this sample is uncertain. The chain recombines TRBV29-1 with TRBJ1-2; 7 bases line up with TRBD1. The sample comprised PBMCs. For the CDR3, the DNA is TGCAGCGTTAGAGGGGGCGCTGACTATGGCTACACCTTC. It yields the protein CSVRGGADYGYTF.